Listed here are 26 T cell receptor beta chains from one sample, sequenced in a study of blood T cell repertoires in COVID-19. Repertoires were generated with immunoSEQ multiplex PCR, while TCRdb's copy carries only in-frame clones and drops some. The sample has roughly 200,000 clones; 80% to 90% are singletons. The sequencing sample was made of PBMCs or T cells enriched from blood (not recorded which). The receptors were sampled from a middle-aged woman with acute COVID-19.

J is TRBJ2-4 and V is TRBV27, with D perhaps matching TRBD1 (5 bases). Trimming stripped 5 bases from V and 4 bases from J, with 9 bases between. Germline CDR1 and CDR2: MNHEY and SMNVEV (reference sequence). The CDR3 runs to 13 residues. CDR3 sequence (DNA): TGTGCCAGCAGTGAACACAGGAAAAACATTCAGTACTTC. It specifies CASSEHRKNIQYF.

The CDR3 is CASGLGSGAGNTIYF. The CDR3 nucleotides are TGTGCTAGTGGTTTGGGGTCAGGGGCTGGAAACACCATATATTTT. The chain is built from TRBV12-5 and TRBJ1-3; TRBD1 might be the D (6 bases). The CDR3 spans 15 residues. Germline lookup yields CDR1 LGHNT and CDR2 FRNRAP. V was shortened by 1 base and J by 2 bases, with 9 bases between the two germline ends.

The chain is built from TRBV3-1 (or the pseudogene TRBV3-2) and TRBJ2-3; TRBD2 matches 7 bases. Germline V gene sequence: CDR1 LGHDT, CDR2 YNNKEL (reference sequence). V gave up 4 bases and J gave up 3 bases; unmatched junction bases: 10. The CDR3 covers 16 residues. DNA of the CDR3: TGTGCCAGCAGCCGCGGGGGACTCAAAACGACAGATACGCAGTATTTT. Protein: CASSRGGLKTTDTQYF.

V usage is TRBV7-2 and J usage is TRBJ2-7; D is possibly TRBD1 (5 bases). The V gene lost 5 bases and the J gene lost 1 base, with 15 bases spanning the gap. CDR1 and CDR2 (germline): SGHTA, FQGNSA. This CDR3 is 15 amino acids long. The CDR3 protein is CASSPDLAGSYEQYF. The CDR3 DNA reads as TGTGCCAGCAGCCCCGATCTGGCAGGGTCCTACGAGCAGTACTTC.

This clone was seen a handful of times. V usage is TRBV6-5 and J usage is TRBJ1-1, with D tentatively TRBD1 (5 bases). Trimming stripped 4 bases from V and 9 bases from J, with 18 bases between. Germline assignment: CDR1 MNHEY and CDR2 SVGAGI. This CDR3 has 14 amino acids. The CDR3 spells CASSLRPLDRQAFF. DNA for the CDR3: TGTGCCAGCAGTTTGCGACCCCTCGACAGACAAGCTTTCTTT.

This chain joins TRBV18 and TRBJ2-7; 7 nucleotides agree with TRBD1. V shed 3 bases, J shed 4 bases, and the junction held 9 bases outside the gene matches. The germline V gene encodes CDR1 KGHSH and CDR2 LQKENI. The CDR3 runs to 15 residues. CDR3 amino acids: CASSPLQGDGYEQYF. The DNA of the CDR3 is TGTGCCAGCTCACCCCTTCAGGGGGATGGGTACGAGCAGTACTTC.

As DNA, the CDR3 is TGTGCCAGCAGTTACCGACAGGGGGGTGGCTACACCTTC. Translation gives CASSYRQGGGYTF. V gene TRBV6-5 combines with J gene TRBJ1-2; 9 nucleotides agree with TRBD1. The V gene end was trimmed by 2 bases and the J gene end by 7 bases; junction bases not matched to a gene: 2. The CDR3 has 13 residues. Germline V gives CDR1 MNHEY, CDR2 SVGAGI.

The chain joins TRBV14 to TRBJ1-3; 7 nucleotides match TRBD1. Trimming took 3 bases from V and 0 from J; bases not matched to a gene: 8. Germline CDR1 SGHDN, CDR2 FVKESK. The CDR3 loop spans 17 amino acids. The CDR3 nucleotides are TGTGCCAGCAGCCAGAGGACAGGTTATAGCTCTGGAAACACCATATATTTT. This codes for CASSQRTGYSSGNTIYF.

This chain uses TRBV30 with TRBJ1-6; 7 bases are shared with TRBD1. This CDR3 region has 14 residues. Trimming removed 3 bases from V and 7 bases from J; junction bases left unmatched: 6. Germline V gene data show CDR1 as GTSNPN and CDR2 as SVGIG (reference sequence). The CDR3 bases are TGTGCCTGGAGCAATAGGGGGCGAAATTCACCCCTCCACTTT. Translation gives CAWSNRGRNSPLHF.

This chain uses TRBV2 with TRBJ2-7, with D perhaps TRBD2 (7 bases). Trimming took off 5 bases at V and 5 bases at J, with 10 bases between the two ends. The CDR3 loop spans 12 amino acids. Germline CDR1 is SNHLY and CDR2 is FYNNEI. The CDR3 reads CASSRGGHEQYF. In DNA, the CDR3 is TGTGCCAGCAGTAGGGGGGGCCACGAGCAGTACTTC. Combining the CDR3 with reference TRBV2 and TRBJ2-7 gives the whole variable domain EPEVTQTPSHQVTQMGQEVILRCVPISNHLYFYWYRQILGQKVEFLVSFYNNEISEKSEIFDDQFSVERPDGSNFTLKIRSTKLEDSAMYFCASSRGGHEQYFGPGTRLTVT.

The rearrangement joins TRBV27 to TRBJ1-5, with D unresolved. The CDR3 extends over 11 amino acids. Trimming stripped 6 bases from V and 11 bases from J, with 11 bases between. Germline CDR1 MNHEY, CDR2 SMNVEV (reference sequence). DNA for the CDR3: TGTGCCAGCAGCGCTCCTCGGGCCCAGCATTTT. The encoded protein is CASSAPRAQHF.

The V and J genes are TRBV28 and TRBJ1-2, with 8 bases fitting TRBD1. J gave up 8 bases and V 6 bases, and 8 bases lay outside the gene matches. This CDR3 is built from 13 residues. Germline CDR1 reads MDHEN; CDR2 reads SYDVKM. The CDR3 protein is CASRPGQAPGYTF. CDR3 DNA: TGTGCCAGCAGGCCGGGACAGGCGCCAGGCTACACCTTC.

The CDR3 region is CASSDRRGETQYF. CDR3 nucleotide sequence: TGCGCCAGCAGCGACCGGAGAGGGGAGACCCAGTACTTC. The chain carries TRBV5-1 and TRBJ2-5; possibly TRBD2 for D (5 bases). Germline V lookup: CDR1 SGHRS, CDR2 YFSETQ. The CDR3 contains 13 residues. V gave up 4 bases and J gave up 5 bases, with 12 bases separating them.

The chain has TRBV4-2 and TRBJ2-7; tentatively, D is TRBD1 (6 bases). This CDR3 has 15 residues. Germline V lookup: CDR1 LGHNA, CDR2 YNFKEQ. Between the trimmed V and J ends, which lost 5 bases and 5 bases, there was a span of 19 bases. The CDR3 coding sequence is TGTGCCAGCAGCAACCGTGGGGGCGCCCGGGACGAGCAGTACTTC. It specifies CASSNRGGARDEQYF.

The chain is built from TRBV5-1 and TRBJ2-3, with 11 bases fitting TRBD2. V lost 3 bases and J lost 6; bases outside the gene matches: 3. This CDR3 contains 14 residues. The V gene's germline CDR1 is SGHRS and CDR2 YFSETQ. CDR3 region: CASSSLAGVDTQYF. CDR3 sequence (DNA): TGCGCCAGCAGCTCACTAGCGGGGGTGGATACGCAGTATTTT.

This rearrangement joins TRBV19 to TRBJ2-6; D gene unclear. The CDR3 consists of 16 residues. Trimming stripped 4 bases from V and 0 bases from J, with 10 bases between. Germline values: CDR1 LNHDA, CDR2 SQIVND (reference sequence). The CDR3 reads CASSRAARSGANVLTF. Written as DNA, the CDR3 is TGTGCCAGTAGTAGGGCAGCCCGCTCTGGGGCCAACGTCCTGACTTTC.

This chain uses TRBV19 with TRBJ2-5; D is unresolved. Trimming cost V 4 bases and J 3 bases, with 15 bases left between them. The CDR3 loop spans 15 amino acids. The germline V gene encodes CDR1 LNHDA and CDR2 SQIVND (reference sequence). CDR3 sequence (DNA): TGTGCCAGTAGTAGCGGTGCGGTGGCGGAAGAGACCCAGTACTTC. Translated, it gives CASSSGAVAEETQYF.

This chain joins TRBV7-2 and TRBJ1-2, with TRBD1 as a possible D gene (6 bases). CDR1 is SGHTA, CDR2 FQGNSA, per germline. The CDR3 extends over 16 amino acids. V was clipped by 4 bases and J by 2 bases, with 17 bases between them. In DNA form, the CDR3 reads TGTGCCAGCAGCTGGGGGGGCCAGAGGATGAACTATGGCTACACCTTC. Protein product: CASSWGGQRMNYGYTF.

V usage is TRBV7-9 and J usage is TRBJ1-2; no reliable D call. With 2 bases removed from V and 2 bases from J, the gap between germline ends came to 12 bases. Per germline, CDR1 SEHNR and CDR2 FQNEAQ (reference sequence). This CDR3 has 15 amino acids. The CDR3 coding sequence is TGTGCCAGCAGCTTATCACAGCTTGAAAACTATGGCTACACCTTC. Its protein is CASSLSQLENYGYTF.

The chain joins TRBV10-2 to TRBJ1-1; TRBD1 aligns across 11 bases. The germline CDR1 and CDR2 sequences are WSHSY and SAAADI. J gave up 8 bases and V 10 bases, and 18 bases lay outside the gene matches. The CDR3 sequence is 16 residues long. CDR3 residues: CATQIRDRGFGSEAFF. The DNA of the CDR3 is TGCGCCACCCAGATCCGGGACAGGGGGTTTGGGAGCGAAGCTTTCTTT.

The genes are TRBV5-1 and TRBJ2-7, with 7 positions matching TRBD1. The ends lost 1 base at V and 3 bases at J; junction bases unmatched: 10. This CDR3 region has 16 residues. Germline V lookup: CDR1 SGHRS, CDR2 YFSETQ. The CDR3 spells CASSLFPTGTSYEQYF. For the CDR3, the DNA is TGCGCCAGCAGCTTGTTCCCGACAGGGACCAGCTACGAGCAGTACTTC.

In its sample, this clone was seen a few times. CDR3 bases: TGTGCCAGCAGTTCAGGGCCGGAGCTGTTTTTT. Translating it yields CASSSGPELFF. The rearrangement links TRBV12-3 or TRBV12-4 to TRBJ2-2; D might be TRBD1 (5 bases). The V gene lost 4 bases and the J gene lost 10 bases, with 7 bases spanning the gap. The CDR3 has 11 amino acids.

The chain has TRBV29-1 and TRBJ1-1; a weak D match, TRBD1 (5 bases). Looked up from germline, CDR1 is SQVTM and CDR2 is ANQGSEA. Trimming shortened V by 5 bases and J by 4 bases, and 14 bases separated the two germline ends. CDR3 length equals 13 residues. CDR3 sequence: CSVSFGGFTEAFF. Written as DNA, the CDR3 is TGCAGCGTTTCTTTTGGGGGGTTCACTGAAGCTTTCTTT.

The chain has TRBV2 and TRBJ2-1; 7 bases line up with TRBD1. This CDR3 comprises 13 residues. The J segment lost 5 bases and the V segment lost 7 bases, leaving 5 bases of the junction unmatched. The germline V gene encodes CDR1 SNHLY and CDR2 FYNNEI. The CDR3: CASIRDSHNEQFF. The CDR3 nucleotides read TGTGCCAGCATCCGGGACAGCCACAATGAGCAGTTCTTC.

The chain employs TRBV6-6 and TRBJ2-1; 11 positions agree with TRBD2. From germline, CDR1 is MNHNY and CDR2 SVGAGI (reference sequence). The CDR3 contains 15 residues. The V segment lost 9 bases and the J segment 9 bases; nucleotides outside the gene matches: 13. This CDR3 reads CASTPGLAGRSEQFF. The CDR3 coding sequence is TGTGCCAGTACGCCAGGACTAGCGGGCAGGAGTGAGCAGTTCTTC.

This clone was counted once. The chain carries TRBV20-1 and TRBJ2-1, with 11 bases matching TRBD1. Germline trimming cut 3 bases from V and 7 bases from J; bases unmatched to any gene: 5. The V gene's germline CDR1 is DFQATT and CDR2 SNEGSKA (reference sequence). The CDR3 totals 14 residues. DNA of the CDR3: TGCAGTGCTAGTCTGGGACAGGGGGGTAATGAGCAGTTCTTC. This sequence encodes CSASLGQGGNEQFF.